The rows below give T cell receptor beta chains drawn from one sample of a study of OX40 agonist ivuxolimab in advanced cancers. Method: immunoSEQ multiplex PCR; TCRdb's copy keeps in-frame clones and lacks some. The sample has more than 65,000 clones, around nine tenths seen once. The sample consisted of CD4+ or CD8+ T cells sorted from blood, taken in a trial of the OX40 agonist ivuxolimab. The source is an adult with an advanced solid tumor such as melanoma, head and neck, liver or kidney cancer. Both conserved end residues are part of each CDR3. D genes are given only for firm matches. Expanded clones get a size class; other rows say once, few or many, or leave the size out.

V,size,J,D,DNA,CDR3
TRBV5-1,-,TRBJ1-2,TRBD1,TGCGCCAGCAGCTTGGGAGGGACAGTGGCTGGCTACACCTTC,CASSLGGTVAGYTF
TRBV6-1,-,TRBJ2-1,TRBD2,TGTGCCAGCAGTGCTAGCGGGGGGGCCCGCTCCTACAATGAGCAGTTCTTC,CASSASGGARSYNEQFF
TRBV27,-,TRBJ2-3,TRBD2,TGTGCCACGAGTTTTAGTGGGACTAGCCTCACAGATACGCAGTATTTT,CATSFSGTSLTDTQYF
TRBV11-2,-,TRBJ2-3,-,TGTGCCAGCAGCTTAGGAGGGACTGGGATGGATACGCAGTATTTT,CASSLGGTGMDTQYF
TRBV18,-,TRBJ1-1,TRBD1,TGTGCCAGCTCACCCCCGGGACAGGGTGAAGCTTTCTTT,CASSPPGQGEAFF
TRBV6-1,-,TRBJ2-6,-,TGTGCCAGCAGTGTGAGGGGACCTAGCTCTGGGGCCAACGTCCTGACTTTC,CASSVRGPSSGANVLTF
TRBV5-6,-,TRBJ1-1,-,TGTGCCAGCAGCTTGGCAGGAAGGGACACTGAAGCTTTCTTT,CASSLAGRDTEAFF
TRBV6-1,-,TRBJ2-7,-,TGTGCCAGCGGACAACTCTACGAGCAGTACTTC,CASGQLYEQYF
TRBV2,-,TRBJ2-7,-,TGTGCCAGCAGTGCGAACGGCTACGAGCAGTACTTC,CASSANGYEQYF
TRBV4-1,-,TRBJ2-1,-,TGCGCCAGCAGCCAAGATCGTCCGGGGGATGAGCAGTTCTTC,CASSQDRPGDEQFF
TRBV6-1,-,TRBJ2-7,-,TGTGCCAGCAGTTACCTTTACGAGCAGTACTTC,CASSYLYEQYF
TRBV29-1,-,TRBJ2-1,-,TGCAGCGTTGAAACCTGGGGGGCCCGGGTAGAGCAGTTCTTC,CSVETWGARVEQFF
TRBV19,-,TRBJ1-1,-,TGTGCCAGTAGTATAGATAGGCAGGTCGAAGCTTTCTTT,CASSIDRQVEAFF
TRBV2,-,TRBJ1-2,-,TGTGCCAGCAGCCAAGGGATTTCTTTCTTC,CASSQGISFF
TRBV7-9,-,TRBJ2-7,-,TGTGCCAGCAGCTTATATCAGCCGGTGCAGTACTTC,CASSLYQPVQYF
TRBV15,-,TRBJ2-5,TRBD2,TGTGCCACCAGCCGGGGGGTCCAAGAGACCCAGTACTTC,CATSRGVQETQYF
TRBV11-3,-,TRBJ1-5,-,TGTGCCAGCAGCTTAGACAGGGTGGGCACGAATCAGCCCCAGCATTTT,CASSLDRVGTNQPQHF
TRBV11-2,-,TRBJ1-5,-,TGTGCCAGCAGCTTGGGAATAAATCAGCCCCAGCATTTT,CASSLGINQPQHF
TRBV4-1,few,TRBJ1-1,-,TGCGCCAGCGACTCCGGGTGGGCGAACACTGAAGCTTTCTTT,CASDSGWANTEAFF